The T cell receptor (beta chain) under discussion was sequenced for a study of CD8 T cells in ankylosing spondylitis. Study-level findings and limits: Disease-linked clones were CD8+ and relatively rare in peripheral blood. Disease-linked clones reportedly showed significant enrichment in matched ankylosing spondylitis synovial fluid. Prior literature has documented some motif variants in synovial fluid and blood from reactive arthritis.

Details on this clonotype: The antigen remains undetermined.

With 1 base clipped from V and 4 bases from J, the junction kept 6 bases outside the gene matches. Germline V gene data show CDR1 as SGHDN and CDR2 as FVKESK. CDR3 length: 15 amino acids. TCRdb called the 5' RACE reads again in MiXCR, with one record for every CDR3 protein. The profile shows fewer than 250,000 distinct CDR3 sequences, roughly 10% of them singletons. The origin of this receptor is a male donor with ankylosing spondylitis or in good health (not recorded which). V is TRBV14 and J is TRBJ1-2, with 7 bases matching TRBD1. The sequencing sample was made of blood, either unsorted or a sorted T cell fraction (not recorded which). The CDR3 bases are TGTGCCAGCAGCCAAGGCACAGGGGAGATCTATGGCTACACCTTC. Translated: CASSQGTGEIYGYTF.